Following are 15 T cell receptor beta chains from one sample sequenced in a study of blood T cell repertoires in COVID-19. Sequencing used immunoSEQ multiplex PCR; TCRdb keeps in-frame clones, though not all of them. The sample shows about 260,000 clones, about 83% of them seen only once. Specimen: peripheral blood. The source of these receptors is a woman between 45 and 65 years old who had recovered from COVID-19.

The table lists this clone with a few counts. The chain links TRBV9 to TRBJ2-1; tentative D call: TRBD1 (5 bases). The germline V gene has CDR1 SGDLS and CDR2 YYNGEE. The CDR3 is 13 residues long. Trimming shortened V by 4 bases and J by 2 bases, and 7 bases separated the two germline ends. The CDR3 loop is CASSTTAYNEQFF. CDR3 sequence (DNA): TGTGCCAGCAGCACGACAGCCTACAATGAGCAGTTCTTC.

The chain employs TRBV6-6 and TRBJ2-5; 11 bases are a match to TRBD2. There are 19 residues in the CDR3. Trimming cost V 5 bases and J 2 bases; bases outside gene matches: 16. Per the germline V gene, CDR1 is MNHNY and CDR2 is SVGAGI (reference sequence). The DNA of the CDR3 is TGTGCCAGCAGTCGAATCCACATAGCGGGGGGGCTCGGGCAAGAGACCCAGTACTTC. It translates to CASSRIHIAGGLGQETQYF.

This chain links TRBV9 with TRBJ2-5; 13 positions agree with TRBD2. Germline trimming cut 4 bases from V and 3 bases from J; bases unmatched to any gene: 9. CDR1 is SGDLS, CDR2 YYNGEE, per germline. CDR3 length equals 17 residues. CDR3 region: CASSTPTGTSGEETQYF. CDR3 in DNA: TGTGCCAGCAGCACCCCTACCGGGACTAGCGGGGAAGAGACCCAGTACTTC.

This clone has ten or more counts. The chain employs TRBV5-5 and TRBJ1-2; TRBD1 matches at 8 bases. This CDR3 region has 16 residues. The germline V gene has CDR1 SGHKS and CDR2 YYEKEE (reference sequence). Trimming took 3 bases from V and 2 from J; bases not matched to a gene: 9. CDR3 region: CASSSRQGSLNYGYTF. For the CDR3, the DNA is TGTGCCAGCAGCTCTCGACAGGGGAGCCTAAACTATGGCTACACCTTC.

The J gene is TRBJ2-1, the V gene TRBV18; 9 bases line up with TRBD1. The V gene end was trimmed by 0 bases and the J gene end by 3 bases; junction bases not matched to a gene: 3. The CDR3 sequence is 16 residues long. From germline, CDR1 is KGHSH and CDR2 LQKENI. The CDR3 DNA reads TGTGCCAGCTCACCACCGAACAGGGGGCACTACAATGAGCAGTTCTTC. It specifies CASSPPNRGHYNEQFF.

Note on this clone: One junction end disagrees with the germline gene, perhaps due to a read error. J is TRBJ1-2 and V is TRBV27, with TRBD1 identical over 9 bases. CDR3 length equals 15 residues. Per the germline V gene, CDR1 is MNHEY and CDR2 is SMNVEV (reference sequence). This chain's CDR3 is CASSLSGTGTYGYTF. In nucleotides, the CDR3 is TGTGCCAGCAGCTTATCCGGGACAGGGACATATGGCTACACCTTC.

J is TRBJ1-6 and V is TRBV27, with D perhaps matching TRBD1 (6 bases). Germline assignment: CDR1 MNHEY and CDR2 SMNVEV (reference sequence). CDR3 size: 14 residues. Trimming stripped 5 bases from V and 4 bases from J, with 9 bases between. The CDR3 nucleotides are TGTGCCAGCAGTCCTCAGGGGTATAATTCACCCCTCCACTTT. Its translation: CASSPQGYNSPLHF.

The J gene is TRBJ1-5, the V gene TRBV28; a weak D match, TRBD1 (5 bases). Trimming shortened V by 7 bases and J by 1 base, and 14 bases separated the two germline ends. This CDR3 region has 15 residues. The germline CDR1 and CDR2 sequences are MDHEN and SYDVKM. CDR3 amino acids: CASTLGVRSNQPQHF. CDR3 bases: TGTGCCAGCACCTTAGGGGTGAGGAGCAATCAGCCCCAGCATTTT.

The table lists this clone with a count of one. This chain connects TRBV3-1 (or the pseudogene TRBV3-2) to TRBJ2-3; perhaps TRBD1 as D (6 bases). Trimming took 6 bases from V and 2 from J, leaving 12 bases between them. CDR1 LGHDT and CDR2 YNNKEL come from the germline V gene (reference sequence). CDR3 length equals 14 residues. The CDR3 reads CASSQRGNTDTQYF. DNA of the CDR3: TGTGCCAGCAGTCAGAGGGGGAACACAGATACGCAGTATTTT.

The chain links TRBV6-5 to TRBJ1-4; D may be TRBD1 (5 bases). The CDR3 sequence is 15 residues long. Trimming removed 0 bases from V and 7 bases from J, with 12 bases in between. The germline CDR1 and CDR2 sequences are MNHEY and SVGAGI. This CDR3 is CASSYSIGVGEKLFF. The CDR3 DNA follows: TGTGCCAGCAGTTACTCGATAGGGGTCGGTGAAAAACTGTTTTTT.

The V and J genes are TRBV24-1 and TRBJ2-3; the D gene is possibly TRBD2 (6 bases). This CDR3 spans 17 amino acids. Trimming removed 4 bases at V and 3 bases at J, with 19 bases between. From germline, CDR1 is KGHDR and CDR2 SFDVKD. CDR3 residues: CATSESRFVAGTDTQYF. CDR3 DNA: TGTGCCACCAGTGAGTCAAGATTCGTGGCGGGGACAGATACGCAGTATTTT.

V is TRBV7-3 and J is TRBJ2-7, with 8 bases fitting TRBD2. The V segment lost 5 bases and the J segment 3 bases; nucleotides outside the gene matches: 12. Germline V CDR1 and CDR2: SGHTA, FQGTGA. The CDR3 is made up of 16 amino acids. Here the CDR3 reads CASSADGGSGSYEQYF. CDR3 DNA: TGTGCCAGCAGCGCCGACGGCGGAAGCGGGAGCTACGAGCAGTACTTC.

This chain connects TRBV27 to TRBJ1-6, with unresolved D. Germline V gene data show CDR1 as MNHEY and CDR2 as SMNVEV (reference sequence). CDR3 length: 14 amino acids. Deletions cut 2 bases from V and 6 bases from J, with 8 bases between. CDR3 sequence (DNA): TGTGCCAGCAGTTTAGTACGGGGTAATTCACCCCTCCACTTT. It specifies CASSLVRGNSPLHF.

This clone is a singleton in its sample. The genes are TRBV5-6 and TRBJ2-7; the D gene is possibly TRBD1 (5 bases). V was shortened by 4 bases and J by 2 bases, with 19 bases between the two germline ends. The length of the CDR3 is 16 residues. Germline-derived CDR1 and CDR2 are SGHDT and YYEEEE. The CDR3 is CASSPPADKGPYEQYF. DNA for the CDR3: TGTGCCAGCAGCCCACCCGCGGACAAAGGCCCCTACGAGCAGTACTTC.

The chain employs TRBV7-2 and TRBJ2-2; 10 positions agree with TRBD2. The CDR3 has 16 amino acids. The V segment lost 1 base and the J segment 7 bases; nucleotides outside the gene matches: 6. In germline, CDR1 is SGHTA, CDR2 FQGNSA. The CDR3 spells CASSLVQRGGIGELFF. The CDR3 nucleotides read TGTGCCAGCAGCTTAGTGCAGCGGGGGGGCATCGGGGAGCTGTTTTTT.